Listed below are T cell receptor beta chains from one sample, sequenced in a study of T cell responses to AZD1222 COVID-19 vaccine. TCRdb's table, derived via immunoSEQ multiplex PCR, lists solely in-frame clones and lacks some. The sample lists about 130,000 clones, just over 85% occurring once. Source: peripheral blood, taken on day 0 of MenACWY control vaccination. These TCRs come from an adult in good health. Each CDR3 is given with its conserved first and last residue. Each record gives: clone size, D gene, J gene, V gene, CDR3 DNA, CDR3 protein. The D gene is left open where the match is weak. Size values are once, few and many counts, or a class for expanded clones, and some rows have none.

clone_size: NA; d_call: TRBD2; j_call: TRBJ2-1; v_call: TRBV6-5; cdr3_nt: TGTGCCAGCAGTAGAGGGACTAGCGGGAAAACTGAGCAGTTCTTC; cdr3_aa: CASSRGTSGKTEQFF
clone_size: NA; d_call: NA; j_call: TRBJ2-1; v_call: TRBV25-1; cdr3_nt: TGTGCCAGCAGCCTAGGGCTAGCGAGCTCCTACAATGAGCAGTTCTTC; cdr3_aa: CASSLGLASSYNEQFF
clone_size: NA; d_call: TRBD1; j_call: TRBJ2-7; v_call: TRBV2; cdr3_nt: TGTGCCAGCAGGGGACAGGGCCCGTACTTC; cdr3_aa: CASRGQGPYF
clone_size: NA; d_call: TRBD2; j_call: TRBJ2-3; v_call: TRBV5-4; cdr3_nt: TGTGCCAGCAGCTTACGGGACTATAACACAGATACGCAGTATTTT; cdr3_aa: CASSLRDYNTDTQYF
clone_size: once; d_call: TRBD1; j_call: TRBJ1-5; v_call: TRBV30; cdr3_nt: TGTGCCTACAACTCAGGGGGCCTTAGTCAGCCCCAGCATTTT; cdr3_aa: CAYNSGGLSQPQHF
clone_size: NA; d_call: NA; j_call: TRBJ2-7; v_call: TRBV29-1; cdr3_nt: TGCAGCGTTCTCCACCTAGACTACGAGCAGTACTTC; cdr3_aa: CSVLHLDYEQYF
clone_size: NA; d_call: TRBD2; j_call: TRBJ2-1; v_call: TRBV29-1; cdr3_nt: TGCAGCGCCGTCCTAGCGGATCGATACAATGAGCAGTTCTTC; cdr3_aa: CSAVLADRYNEQFF
clone_size: NA; d_call: NA; j_call: TRBJ1-2; v_call: TRBV28; cdr3_nt: TGTGCCAGCACGCGGGGCGGATCTAACTATGGCTACACCTTC; cdr3_aa: CASTRGGSNYGYTF
clone_size: NA; d_call: NA; j_call: TRBJ1-3; v_call: TRBV5-6; cdr3_nt: TGTGCCAGCAGCTTTAAGCCCCGCGGATCTGGAAACACCATATATTTT; cdr3_aa: CASSFKPRGSGNTIYF
clone_size: NA; d_call: NA; j_call: TRBJ2-7; v_call: TRBV7-9; cdr3_nt: TGTGCCAGCAGCTTGGGGGACGGCTACGAGCAGTACTTC; cdr3_aa: CASSLGDGYEQYF
clone_size: once; d_call: NA; j_call: TRBJ1-2; v_call: TRBV14; cdr3_nt: TGTGCCAGCAGCCTAGCCAGGGTCCCAGGCTATGGCTACACCTTC; cdr3_aa: CASSLARVPGYGYTF
clone_size: once; d_call: TRBD1; j_call: TRBJ2-7; v_call: TRBV10-1; cdr3_nt: TGCGCCAGCAGTGAGTCCGGACAGGGCTACGAGCAGTACTTC; cdr3_aa: CASSESGQGYEQYF
clone_size: few; d_call: TRBD1; j_call: TRBJ2-3; v_call: TRBV5-1; cdr3_nt: TGCGCCAGCAGTGAACAGGGGGTGGCAGATACGCAGTATTTT; cdr3_aa: CASSEQGVADTQYF
clone_size: NA; d_call: TRBD1; j_call: TRBJ2-7; v_call: TRBV5-5; cdr3_nt: TGTGCCAGCAGCTTGATTACTTTGGGACAGGGCTCCTACGAGCAGTACTTC; cdr3_aa: CASSLITLGQGSYEQYF
clone_size: NA; d_call: TRBD2; j_call: TRBJ2-4; v_call: TRBV5-1; cdr3_nt: TGCGCCAGCAGCTTGTCGGGAGGCGCGAACATTCAGTACTTC; cdr3_aa: CASSLSGGANIQYF
clone_size: NA; d_call: NA; j_call: TRBJ2-7; v_call: TRBV7-2; cdr3_nt: TGTGCCAGCAGCCCGAGTAGTGGAGCGGGTTATCGGGAGCAGTACTTC; cdr3_aa: CASSPSSGAGYREQYF
clone_size: NA; d_call: TRBD1; j_call: TRBJ1-2; v_call: TRBV9; cdr3_nt: TGTGCCAGCAGCAGATCGACAGGGGGCCTAACATGGGATGGCTACACCTTC; cdr3_aa: CASSRSTGGLTWDGYTF
clone_size: NA; d_call: NA; j_call: TRBJ2-1; v_call: TRBV18; cdr3_nt: TGTGCCAGCTCACTCGGAAGGGCGGGGAATGAGCAGTTCTTC; cdr3_aa: CASSLGRAGNEQFF
clone_size: NA; d_call: NA; j_call: TRBJ2-2; v_call: TRBV24-1; cdr3_nt: TGTGCCACCAGTTCAGCGGGCCAGACCGGGGAGCTGTTTTTT; cdr3_aa: CATSSAGQTGELFF
clone_size: NA; d_call: TRBD2; j_call: TRBJ2-7; v_call: TRBV29-1; cdr3_nt: TGCAGCGCCGTAGTACTAGCGGGTGAGGACTACGAGCAGTACTTC; cdr3_aa: CSAVVLAGEDYEQYF
clone_size: NA; d_call: TRBD1; j_call: TRBJ1-5; v_call: TRBV30; cdr3_nt: TGTGCCTGGAGTGTAAAGGGACAGGGGGCGCGGAGCAATCAGCCCCAGCATTTT; cdr3_aa: CAWSVKGQGARSNQPQHF
clone_size: once; d_call: NA; j_call: TRBJ1-3; v_call: TRBV6-1; cdr3_nt: TGTGCCAGCAGTGAAACCCGAGGCCTCAGGAGAAACACCATATATTTT; cdr3_aa: CASSETRGLRRNTIYF
clone_size: NA; d_call: NA; j_call: TRBJ2-7; v_call: TRBV14; cdr3_nt: TGTGCCAGCAGCCGTGGACTGGCCTCCTACGAGCAGTACTTC; cdr3_aa: CASSRGLASYEQYF
clone_size: NA; d_call: NA; j_call: TRBJ1-3; v_call: TRBV11-2; cdr3_nt: TGTGCCAGCAGCCCTTTGCACGAAAACACCATATATTTT; cdr3_aa: CASSPLHENTIYF
clone_size: NA; d_call: NA; j_call: TRBJ1-1; v_call: TRBV3-1/TRBV3-2; cdr3_nt: TGTGCCAGCAGCCAAGATCTTGGGACAAAAGCTTTCTTT; cdr3_aa: CASSQDLGTKAFF
clone_size: NA; d_call: NA; j_call: TRBJ2-1; v_call: TRBV3-1/TRBV3-2; cdr3_nt: TGTGCCAGCAGCCAAGATGATAATCTGGAGCAGTTCTTC; cdr3_aa: CASSQDDNLEQFF
clone_size: NA; d_call: NA; j_call: TRBJ1-2; v_call: TRBV5-1; cdr3_nt: TGCGCCAGCAGCTTGGCGTCAATCGACGGCTACACCTTC; cdr3_aa: CASSLASIDGYTF
clone_size: NA; d_call: NA; j_call: TRBJ1-1; v_call: TRBV29-1; cdr3_nt: TGCAGCGTACGGACAGATTATAACACTGAAGCTTTCTTT; cdr3_aa: CSVRTDYNTEAFF
clone_size: NA; d_call: TRBD1; j_call: TRBJ1-5; v_call: TRBV3-1/TRBV3-2; cdr3_nt: TGTGCCAGCAGCCGGACAGGGGGCAATCAGCCCCAGCATTTT; cdr3_aa: CASSRTGGNQPQHF
clone_size: NA; d_call: NA; j_call: TRBJ1-4; v_call: TRBV30; cdr3_nt: TGTGCCTGGAATCGAGACAGCTTGAATAAAAAACTGTTTTTT; cdr3_aa: CAWNRDSLNKKLFF
clone_size: NA; d_call: NA; j_call: TRBJ1-1; v_call: TRBV27; cdr3_nt: TGTGCCAGCAGGGACGGCAGGTGGAACACTGAAGCTTTCTTT; cdr3_aa: CASRDGRWNTEAFF
clone_size: few; d_call: TRBD1; j_call: TRBJ1-4; v_call: TRBV19; cdr3_nt: TGTGCCAGCGACAGGGGTAGAGGAAAACTGTTTTTT; cdr3_aa: CASDRGRGKLFF
clone_size: NA; d_call: NA; j_call: TRBJ1-5; v_call: TRBV3-1/TRBV3-2; cdr3_nt: TGTGCCAGCAGCCAAGGAGCAGGGTTGGGCAATCAGCCCCAGCATTTT; cdr3_aa: CASSQGAGLGNQPQHF
clone_size: NA; d_call: TRBD2; j_call: TRBJ2-3; v_call: TRBV11-1; cdr3_nt: TGTGCCAGCAGACATAGACTAGCGGGAGAAGATACGCAGTATTTT; cdr3_aa: CASRHRLAGEDTQYF
clone_size: once; d_call: TRBD2; j_call: TRBJ2-3; v_call: TRBV14; cdr3_nt: TGTGCCAGCAGCCAAGAACTAGCGGGAGGTCCCTTCACAGATACGCAGTATTTT; cdr3_aa: CASSQELAGGPFTDTQYF
clone_size: NA; d_call: NA; j_call: TRBJ1-1; v_call: TRBV28; cdr3_nt: TGTGCCAGCAGTTTATCCGGATCCTACACTGAAGCTTTCTTT; cdr3_aa: CASSLSGSYTEAFF
clone_size: NA; d_call: TRBD1; j_call: TRBJ1-2; v_call: TRBV5-1; cdr3_nt: TGCGCCAGCAGCTTGGCCGCCAGGGGGATGGACGGCTACACCTTC; cdr3_aa: CASSLAARGMDGYTF
clone_size: once; d_call: NA; j_call: TRBJ2-7; v_call: TRBV6-1; cdr3_nt: TGTGCCAGCAGTGAAGAAAAAAGGCCCTCCGAGCAGTACTTC; cdr3_aa: CASSEEKRPSEQYF
clone_size: once; d_call: NA; j_call: TRBJ1-2; v_call: TRBV27; cdr3_nt: TGTGCCAGCTGGTCAGGGGACGGGCTCTATGGCTACACCTTC; cdr3_aa: CASWSGDGLYGYTF
clone_size: few; d_call: NA; j_call: TRBJ2-7; v_call: TRBV3-1/TRBV3-2; cdr3_nt: TGTGCCAGCAGCCTCGGACCCGAGCAGTACTTC; cdr3_aa: CASSLGPEQYF
clone_size: NA; d_call: NA; j_call: TRBJ2-7; v_call: TRBV30; cdr3_nt: TGTGCCTGGAGTCGCGTTAGGGGGGACGAGCAGTACTTC; cdr3_aa: CAWSRVRGDEQYF
clone_size: NA; d_call: NA; j_call: TRBJ1-3; v_call: TRBV14; cdr3_nt: TGTGCCAGCAGCCAGAAGTCGAGCTCTGGAAACACCATATATTTT; cdr3_aa: CASSQKSSSGNTIYF
clone_size: NA; d_call: TRBD1; j_call: TRBJ1-1; v_call: TRBV6-5; cdr3_nt: TGTGCCAGCAGAACAGGGGGCGCGGCTGAAGCTTTCTTT; cdr3_aa: CASRTGGAAEAFF
clone_size: NA; d_call: NA; j_call: TRBJ2-7; v_call: TRBV10-1; cdr3_nt: TGCGCCAGCAGCAGGGTAGGGTCCTACGAGCAGTACTTC; cdr3_aa: CASSRVGSYEQYF
clone_size: NA; d_call: NA; j_call: TRBJ1-4; v_call: TRBV5-1; cdr3_nt: TGCGCCAGCAGCGTGGACAGTAATAATGAAAAACTGTTTTTT; cdr3_aa: CASSVDSNNEKLFF
clone_size: once; d_call: TRBD1; j_call: TRBJ1-6; v_call: TRBV5-1; cdr3_nt: TGCGCCAGCAGCAACCGGGACAGTCATAATTCACCCCTCCACTTT; cdr3_aa: CASSNRDSHNSPLHF
clone_size: NA; d_call: NA; j_call: TRBJ2-7; v_call: TRBV2; cdr3_nt: TGTGCCAGCAGCCACAGGGAAATAGGCGAGCAGTACTTC; cdr3_aa: CASSHREIGEQYF
clone_size: NA; d_call: NA; j_call: TRBJ2-3; v_call: TRBV10-2; cdr3_nt: TGCGCCAGCAGTGAGAAGCAGGGCAGAACGCAGTATTTT; cdr3_aa: CASSEKQGRTQYF
clone_size: NA; d_call: NA; j_call: TRBJ1-6; v_call: TRBV27; cdr3_nt: TGTGCCAGCAGTTTCGGCGGGTTCTATTCACCCCTCCACTTT; cdr3_aa: CASSFGGFYSPLHF
clone_size: NA; d_call: NA; j_call: TRBJ1-2; v_call: TRBV7-8; cdr3_nt: TGTGCCAGCAGCTTAGAAGGTTTTTATGGCTACACCTTC; cdr3_aa: CASSLEGFYGYTF
clone_size: NA; d_call: TRBD1; j_call: TRBJ1-6; v_call: TRBV6-5; cdr3_nt: TGTGCCAGCAGTCCGGGACAGTATAATTCACCCCTCCACTTT; cdr3_aa: CASSPGQYNSPLHF
clone_size: NA; d_call: TRBD1; j_call: TRBJ2-7; v_call: TRBV28; cdr3_nt: TGTGCCAGCACCGGAGGGACAGGGGGCGGCGAGCAGTACTTC; cdr3_aa: CASTGGTGGGEQYF
clone_size: once; d_call: NA; j_call: TRBJ1-3; v_call: TRBV4-1; cdr3_nt: TGCGCCAGCAGCCAGTACTTGGGAAACACCATATATTTT; cdr3_aa: CASSQYLGNTIYF
clone_size: NA; d_call: TRBD1; j_call: TRBJ1-2; v_call: TRBV10-2; cdr3_nt: TGCGCCAGCAGCCCAGGACAGGGTGGCTATGGCTACACCTTC; cdr3_aa: CASSPGQGGYGYTF
clone_size: NA; d_call: NA; j_call: TRBJ2-1; v_call: TRBV13; cdr3_nt: TGTGCCAGCAGCAGGACGCCCCAGGGGCATGAGCAGTTCTTC; cdr3_aa: CASSRTPQGHEQFF